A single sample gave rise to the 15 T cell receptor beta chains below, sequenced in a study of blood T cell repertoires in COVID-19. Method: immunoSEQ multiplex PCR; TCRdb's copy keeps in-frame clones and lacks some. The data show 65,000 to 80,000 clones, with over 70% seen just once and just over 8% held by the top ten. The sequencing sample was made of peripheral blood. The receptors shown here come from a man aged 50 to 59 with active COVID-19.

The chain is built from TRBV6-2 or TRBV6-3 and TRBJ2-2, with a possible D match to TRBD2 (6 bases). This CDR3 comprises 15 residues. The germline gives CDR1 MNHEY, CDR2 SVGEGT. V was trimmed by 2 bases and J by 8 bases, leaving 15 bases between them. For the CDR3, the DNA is TGTGCCAGCAGTTACCAGGGACTCGTGATAGGGGAGCTGTTTTTT. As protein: CASSYQGLVIGELFF.

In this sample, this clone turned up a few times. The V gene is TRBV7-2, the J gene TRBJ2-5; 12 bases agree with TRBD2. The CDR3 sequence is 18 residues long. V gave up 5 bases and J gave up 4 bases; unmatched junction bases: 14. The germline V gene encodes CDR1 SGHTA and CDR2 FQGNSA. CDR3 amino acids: CASSTPITSGGLGETQYF. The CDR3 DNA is TGTGCCAGCAGCACGCCGATAACTAGCGGGGGGCTCGGAGAGACCCAGTACTTC. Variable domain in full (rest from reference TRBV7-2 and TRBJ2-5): GAGVSQSPSNKVTEKGKDVELRCDPISGHTALYWYRQSLGQGLEFLIYFQGNSAPDKSGLPSDRFSAERTGGSVSTLTIQRTQQEDSAVYLCASSTPITSGGLGETQYFGPGTRLLVL.

CDR3 sequence reads: CASSDRTSGRQLEGETQYF. In DNA, the CDR3 is TGTGCCAGCAGTGACAGGACTAGCGGGAGACAATTGGAGGGAGAGACCCAGTACTTC. The chain links TRBV6-4 to TRBJ2-5; 13 bases map to TRBD2. Germline V gene sequence: CDR1 MRHNA, CDR2 SNTAGT. CDR3 length: 19 amino acids. Trimming took 2 bases from V and 4 from J; bases not matched to a gene: 13.

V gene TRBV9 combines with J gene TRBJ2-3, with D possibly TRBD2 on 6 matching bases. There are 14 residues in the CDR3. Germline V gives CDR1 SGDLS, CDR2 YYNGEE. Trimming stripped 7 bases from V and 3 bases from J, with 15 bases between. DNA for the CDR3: TGTGCCAGCGGGACCTCGACTAGTACAGATACGCAGTATTTT. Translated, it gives CASGTSTSTDTQYF.

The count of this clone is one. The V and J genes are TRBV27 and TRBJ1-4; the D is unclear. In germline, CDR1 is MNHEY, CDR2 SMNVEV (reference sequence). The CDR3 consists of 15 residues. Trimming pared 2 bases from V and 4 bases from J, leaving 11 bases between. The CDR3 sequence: CASSLVPGFNEKLFF. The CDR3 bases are TGTGCCAGCAGTTTAGTGCCAGGTTTTAATGAAAAACTGTTTTTT.

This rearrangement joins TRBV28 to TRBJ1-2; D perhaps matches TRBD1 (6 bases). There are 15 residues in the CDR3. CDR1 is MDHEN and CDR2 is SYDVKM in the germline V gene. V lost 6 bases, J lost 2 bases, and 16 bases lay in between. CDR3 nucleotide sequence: TGTGCCAGCAGCACCACAGGGAGATTAAACTATGGCTACACCTTC. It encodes CASSTTGRLNYGYTF.

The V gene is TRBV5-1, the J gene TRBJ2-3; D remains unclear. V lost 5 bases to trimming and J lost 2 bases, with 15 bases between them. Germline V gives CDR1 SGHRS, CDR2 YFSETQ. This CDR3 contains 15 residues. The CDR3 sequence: CASRTTPADTDTQYF. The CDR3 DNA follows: TGCGCCAGCAGAACTACCCCGGCAGACACAGATACGCAGTATTTT.

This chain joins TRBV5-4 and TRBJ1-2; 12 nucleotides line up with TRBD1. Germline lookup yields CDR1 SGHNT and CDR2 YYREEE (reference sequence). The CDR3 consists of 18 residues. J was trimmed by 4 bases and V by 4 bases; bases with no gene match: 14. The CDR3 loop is CASSPVPGQGALSYGYTF. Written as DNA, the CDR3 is TGTGCCAGCAGCCCCGTCCCGGGACAGGGGGCGCTGAGCTATGGCTACACCTTC.

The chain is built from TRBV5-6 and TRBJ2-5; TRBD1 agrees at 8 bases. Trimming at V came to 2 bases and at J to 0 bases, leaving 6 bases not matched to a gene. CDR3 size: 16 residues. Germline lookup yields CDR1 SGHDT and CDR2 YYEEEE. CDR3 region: CASSFYRTGYQETQYF. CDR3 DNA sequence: TGTGCCAGCAGCTTCTACCGGACAGGGTACCAAGAGACCCAGTACTTC.

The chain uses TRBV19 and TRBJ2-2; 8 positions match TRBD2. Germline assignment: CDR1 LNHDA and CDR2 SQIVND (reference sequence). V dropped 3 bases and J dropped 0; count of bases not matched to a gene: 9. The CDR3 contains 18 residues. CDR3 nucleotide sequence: TGTGCCAGTAGTATCCTAACACCGGGACTAGCGAACACCGGGGAGCTGTTTTTT. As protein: CASSILTPGLANTGELFF. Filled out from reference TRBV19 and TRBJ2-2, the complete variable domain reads DGGITQSPKYLFRKEGQNVTLSCEQNLNHDAMYWYRQDPGQGLRLIYYSQIVNDFQKGDIAEGYSVSREKKESFPLTVTSAQKNPTAFYLCASSILTPGLANTGELFFGEGSRLTVL.

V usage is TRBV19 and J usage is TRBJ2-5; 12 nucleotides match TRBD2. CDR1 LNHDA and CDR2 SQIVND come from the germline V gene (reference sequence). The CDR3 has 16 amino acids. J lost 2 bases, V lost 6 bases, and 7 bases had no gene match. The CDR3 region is CASSSRLAGAQETQYF. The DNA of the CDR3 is TGTGCCAGTAGCTCGCGACTAGCGGGAGCGCAAGAGACCCAGTACTTC.

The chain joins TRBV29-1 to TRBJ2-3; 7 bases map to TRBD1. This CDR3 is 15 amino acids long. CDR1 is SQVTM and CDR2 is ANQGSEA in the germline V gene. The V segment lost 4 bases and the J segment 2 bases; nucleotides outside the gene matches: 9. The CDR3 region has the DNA TGCAGCGTTGTTCCGGGACAGAGGCCCACAGATACGCAGTATTTT. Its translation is CSVVPGQRPTDTQYF.

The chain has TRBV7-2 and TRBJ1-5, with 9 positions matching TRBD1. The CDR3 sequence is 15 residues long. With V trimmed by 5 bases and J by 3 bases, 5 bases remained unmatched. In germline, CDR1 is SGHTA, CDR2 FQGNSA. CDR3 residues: CASSRTGDDNQPQHF. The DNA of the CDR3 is TGTGCCAGCAGCCGGACAGGGGACGACAATCAGCCCCAGCATTTT. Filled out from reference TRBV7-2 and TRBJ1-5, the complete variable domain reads GAGVSQSPSNKVTEKGKDVELRCDPISGHTALYWYRQSLGQGLEFLIYFQGNSAPDKSGLPSDRFSAERTGGSVSTLTIQRTQQEDSAVYLCASSRTGDDNQPQHFGDGTRLSIL.

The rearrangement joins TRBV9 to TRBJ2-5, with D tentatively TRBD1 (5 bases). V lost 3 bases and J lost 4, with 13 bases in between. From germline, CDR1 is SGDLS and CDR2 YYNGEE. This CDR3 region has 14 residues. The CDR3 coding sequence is TGTGCCAGCAGCGCCGTCCTAGGGGCAGAGACCCAGTACTTC. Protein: CASSAVLGAETQYF.

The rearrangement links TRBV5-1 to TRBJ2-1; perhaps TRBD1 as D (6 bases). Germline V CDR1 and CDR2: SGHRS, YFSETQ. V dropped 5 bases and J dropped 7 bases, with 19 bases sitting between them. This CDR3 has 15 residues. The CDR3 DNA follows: TGCGCCAGCAGGGGATATGGCAGGGGAGCGAATGAGCAGTTCTTC. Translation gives CASRGYGRGANEQFF.